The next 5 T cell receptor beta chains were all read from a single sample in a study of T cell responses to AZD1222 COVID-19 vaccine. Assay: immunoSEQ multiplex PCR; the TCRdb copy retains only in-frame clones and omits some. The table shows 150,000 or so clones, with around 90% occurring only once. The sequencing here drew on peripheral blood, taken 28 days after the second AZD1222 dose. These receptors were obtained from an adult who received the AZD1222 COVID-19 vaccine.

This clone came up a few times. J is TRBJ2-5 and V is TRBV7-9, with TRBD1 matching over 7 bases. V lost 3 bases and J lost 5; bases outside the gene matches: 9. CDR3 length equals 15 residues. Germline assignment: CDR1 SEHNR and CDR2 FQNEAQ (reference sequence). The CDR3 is CASSLGQGVTETQYF. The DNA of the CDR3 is TGTGCCAGCAGCTTGGGGCAGGGGGTTACGGAGACCCAGTACTTC.

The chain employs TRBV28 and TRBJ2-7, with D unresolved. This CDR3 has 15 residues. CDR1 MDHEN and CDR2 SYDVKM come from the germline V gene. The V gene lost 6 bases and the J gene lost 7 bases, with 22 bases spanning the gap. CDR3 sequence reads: CASSPTSETLREQYF. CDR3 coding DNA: TGTGCCAGCAGCCCCACATCGGAGACCCTACGGGAGCAGTACTTC. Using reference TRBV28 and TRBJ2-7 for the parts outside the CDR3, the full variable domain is DVKVTQSSRYLVKRTGEKVFLECVQDMDHENMFWYRQDPGLGLRLIYFSYDVKMKEKGDIPEGYSVSREKKERFSLILESASTNQTSMYLCASSPTSETLREQYFGPGTRLTVT.

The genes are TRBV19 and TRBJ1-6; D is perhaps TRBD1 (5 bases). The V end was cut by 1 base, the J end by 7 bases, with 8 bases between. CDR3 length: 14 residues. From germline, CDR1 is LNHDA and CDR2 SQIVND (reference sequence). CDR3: CASSIAGRNSPLHF. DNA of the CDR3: TGTGCCAGTAGTATAGCAGGGAGGAATTCACCCCTCCACTTT.

CDR3 protein: CASSIIEMNYGYTF. The CDR3 DNA reads TGTGCCAGTAGTATAATCGAAATGAACTATGGCTACACCTTC. V is TRBV19 and J is TRBJ1-2; D gene ambiguous. Trimming cost V 2 bases and J 2 bases, with 9 bases left between them. Per the germline V gene, CDR1 is LNHDA and CDR2 is SQIVND (reference sequence). The CDR3 is 14 residues long.

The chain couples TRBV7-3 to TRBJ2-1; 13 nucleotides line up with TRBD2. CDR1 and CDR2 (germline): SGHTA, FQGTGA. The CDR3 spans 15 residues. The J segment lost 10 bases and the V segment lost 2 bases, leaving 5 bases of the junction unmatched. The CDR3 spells CASSLGGLAGNEQFF. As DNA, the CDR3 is TGTGCCAGCAGCTTAGGGGGACTAGCGGGAAACGAGCAGTTCTTC.